These T cell receptor beta chains were read from a single sample in a study of cytomegalovirus exposure and HLA in healthy donors. Measured with immunoSEQ multiplex PCR; TCRdb has only the in-frame clones, and not every one. The table lists about 140,000 clones, roughly 78% of them singletons, with roughly 2.9% in the top ten. Sequences were obtained from PBMCs. These receptors were obtained from a female donor in good health and CMV-seronegative. The CDR3 runs from the conserved cysteine through the conserved F or W. D genes are given only for firm matches. Clone size appears in some rows only: once, few, many, or a class for an expanded clone.

j_gene | abundance | d_gene | v_gene | CDR3aa | CDR3nt
TRBJ1-5 | - | - | TRBV29-1 | CSVESQPGQPQHF | TGCAGCGTTGAATCACAGCCCGGTCAGCCCCAGCATTTT
TRBJ2-2 | - | - | TRBV19 | CASSWRQTNTGELFF | TGTGCCAGTAGTTGGAGACAGACGAACACCGGGGAGCTGTTTTTT
TRBJ2-1 | - | - | TRBV7-9 | CASRGMGFESEQFF | TGTGCCAGCCGGGGGATGGGGTTTGAGAGTGAGCAGTTCTTC
TRBJ1-2 | - | TRBD1 | TRBV28 | CASSRKDRANYGYTF | TGTGCCAGCAGTAGAAAGGACAGGGCCAATTATGGCTACACCTTC
TRBJ2-7 | - | TRBD2 | TRBV5-1 | CASSLAAGLAAYEQYF | TGCGCCAGCAGCTTGGCCGCGGGACTAGCGGCCTACGAGCAGTACTTC
TRBJ1-1 | - | TRBD1 | TRBV6-1 | CASRSTGPNTEAFF | TGTGCCAGCAGATCGACAGGGCCGAACACTGAAGCTTTCTTT
TRBJ2-5 | - | - | TRBV7-9 | CASSLRSQETQYF | TGTGCCAGCAGCCTCAGATCTCAAGAGACCCAGTACTTC
TRBJ2-1 | - | TRBD1 | TRBV27 | CASSLRGQNYNEQFF | TGTGCCAGCAGTTTAAGGGGACAGAACTACAATGAGCAGTTCTTC
TRBJ1-1 | - | - | TRBV4-1 | CASSLTTGLNTEAFF | TGCGCCAGCAGCCTAACTACAGGGTTGAACACTGAAGCTTTCTTT
TRBJ1-2 | few | TRBD1 | TRBV16 | CASSHDRVEYYGYTF | TGTGCCAGCAGCCACGACAGGGTGGAGTACTATGGCTACACCTTC
TRBJ2-7 | once | TRBD1 | TRBV9 | CASSQGASYEQYF | TGTGCCAGCAGCCAGGGGGCGTCCTACGAGCAGTACTTC
TRBJ2-1 | - | TRBD2 | TRBV15 | CATSREIASGRGEQFF | TGTGCCACCAGCAGAGAAATCGCTAGCGGGAGGGGTGAGCAGTTCTTC
TRBJ2-2 | - | - | TRBV6-1 | CASSLNTGELFF | TGTGCCAGCAGTCTTAACACCGGGGAGCTGTTTTTT
TRBJ1-5 | - | TRBD1 | TRBV6-1 | CASSELLGTGVLLNLSNQPQHF | TGTGCCAGCAGCGAACTTCTTGGAACAGGGGTCCTCCTAAACCTTAGCAATCAGCCCCAGCATTTT
TRBJ2-5 | - | TRBD2 | TRBV7-2 | CASSSGRETQYF | TGTGCCAGCTCTAGCGGTAGAGAGACCCAGTACTTC
TRBJ1-2 | - | - | TRBV2 | CASSGSMAGNYGYTF | TGTGCCAGCAGTGGGTCGATGGCGGGTAACTATGGCTACACCTTC